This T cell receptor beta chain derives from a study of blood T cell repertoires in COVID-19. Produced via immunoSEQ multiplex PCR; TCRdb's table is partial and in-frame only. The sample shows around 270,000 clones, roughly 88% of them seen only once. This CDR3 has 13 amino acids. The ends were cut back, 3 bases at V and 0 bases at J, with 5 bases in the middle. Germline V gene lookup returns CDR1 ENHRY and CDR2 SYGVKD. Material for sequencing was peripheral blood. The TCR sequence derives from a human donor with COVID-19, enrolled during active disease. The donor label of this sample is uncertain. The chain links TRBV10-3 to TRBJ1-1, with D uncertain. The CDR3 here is CAISDRMNTEAFF. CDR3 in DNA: TGTGCCATCAGTGACAGGATGAACACTGAAGCTTTCTTT.